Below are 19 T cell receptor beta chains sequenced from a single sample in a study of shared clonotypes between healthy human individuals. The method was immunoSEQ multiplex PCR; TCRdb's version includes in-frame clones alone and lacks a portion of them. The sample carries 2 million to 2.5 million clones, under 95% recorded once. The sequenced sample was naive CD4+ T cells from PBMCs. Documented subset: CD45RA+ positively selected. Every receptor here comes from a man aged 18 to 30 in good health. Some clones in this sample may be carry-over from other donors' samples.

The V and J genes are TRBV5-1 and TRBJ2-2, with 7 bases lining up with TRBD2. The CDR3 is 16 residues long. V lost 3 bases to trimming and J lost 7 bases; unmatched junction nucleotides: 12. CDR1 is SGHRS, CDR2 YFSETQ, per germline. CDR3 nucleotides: TGCGCCAGCAGCTGGAGCCTGGCGGGAGTCATCGGGGAGCTGTTTTTT. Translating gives CASSWSLAGVIGELFF.

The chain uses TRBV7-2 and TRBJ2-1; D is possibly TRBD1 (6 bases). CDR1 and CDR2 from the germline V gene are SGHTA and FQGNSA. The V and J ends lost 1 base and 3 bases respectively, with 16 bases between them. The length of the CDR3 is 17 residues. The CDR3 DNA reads TGTGCCAGCAGCTTAGTAGCCTGGACAGAAATCTACAATGAGCAGTTCTTC. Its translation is CASSLVAWTEIYNEQFF.

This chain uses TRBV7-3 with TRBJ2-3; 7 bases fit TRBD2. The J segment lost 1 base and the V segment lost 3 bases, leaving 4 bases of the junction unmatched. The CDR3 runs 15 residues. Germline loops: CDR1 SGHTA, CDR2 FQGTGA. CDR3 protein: CASSLAGAGTDTQYF. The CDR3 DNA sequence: TGTGCCAGCAGCTTGGCGGGAGCGGGCACAGATACGCAGTATTTT.

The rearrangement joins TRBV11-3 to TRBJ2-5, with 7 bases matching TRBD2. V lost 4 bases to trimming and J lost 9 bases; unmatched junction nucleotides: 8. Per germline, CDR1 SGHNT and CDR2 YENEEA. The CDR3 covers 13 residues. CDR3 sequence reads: CASSSGTKAAQYF. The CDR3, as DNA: TGTGCCAGCAGCTCCGGGACTAAGGCAGCCCAGTACTTC.

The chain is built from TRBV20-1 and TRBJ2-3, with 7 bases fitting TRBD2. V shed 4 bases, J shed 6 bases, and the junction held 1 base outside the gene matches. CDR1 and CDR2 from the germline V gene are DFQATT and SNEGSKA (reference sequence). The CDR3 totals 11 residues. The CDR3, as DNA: TGCAGTGCTATACTAGCGGATACGCAGTATTTT. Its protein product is CSAILADTQYF.

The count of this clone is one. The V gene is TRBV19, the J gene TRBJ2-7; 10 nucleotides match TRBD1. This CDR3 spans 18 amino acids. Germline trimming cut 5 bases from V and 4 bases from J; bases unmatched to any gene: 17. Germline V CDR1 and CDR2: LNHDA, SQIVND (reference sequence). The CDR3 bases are TGTGCCAGTAGTGATACTCCGGGACAGGGGCTCCGACCTTACGAGCAGTACTTC. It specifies CASSDTPGQGLRPYEQYF.

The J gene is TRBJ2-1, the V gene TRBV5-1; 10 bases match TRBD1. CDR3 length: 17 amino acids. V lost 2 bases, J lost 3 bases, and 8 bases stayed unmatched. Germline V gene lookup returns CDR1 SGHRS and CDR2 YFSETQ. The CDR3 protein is CASSFSSGTGDYNEQFF. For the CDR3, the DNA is TGCGCCAGCAGCTTCTCCTCCGGGACAGGGGACTACAATGAGCAGTTCTTC.

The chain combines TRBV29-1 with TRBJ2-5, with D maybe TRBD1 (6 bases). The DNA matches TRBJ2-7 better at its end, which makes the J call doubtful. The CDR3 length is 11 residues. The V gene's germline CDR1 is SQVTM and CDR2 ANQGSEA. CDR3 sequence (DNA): TGCAGCGTTGGGGACAAGTACGAGCAGTACTTC. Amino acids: CSVGDKYEQYF.

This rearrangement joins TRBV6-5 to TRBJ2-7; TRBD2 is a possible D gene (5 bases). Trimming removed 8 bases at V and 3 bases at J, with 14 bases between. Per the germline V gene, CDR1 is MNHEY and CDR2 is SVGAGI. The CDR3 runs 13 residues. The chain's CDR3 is CASRVARIYEQYF. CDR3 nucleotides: TGTGCCAGCCGAGTAGCGAGGATCTACGAGCAGTACTTC.

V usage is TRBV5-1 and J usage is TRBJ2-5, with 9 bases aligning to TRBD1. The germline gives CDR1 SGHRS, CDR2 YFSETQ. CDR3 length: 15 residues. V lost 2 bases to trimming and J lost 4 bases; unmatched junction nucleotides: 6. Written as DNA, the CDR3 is TGCGCCAGCAGCTTCTACAGGGGGCCCGTAGAGACCCAGTACTTC. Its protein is CASSFYRGPVETQYF. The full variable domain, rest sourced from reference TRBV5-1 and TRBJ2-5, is KAGVTQTPRYLIKTRGQQVTLSCSPISGHRSVSWYQQTPGQGLQFLFEYFSETQRNKGNFPGRFSGRQFSNSRSEMNVSTLELGDSALYLCASSFYRGPVETQYFGPGTRLLVL.

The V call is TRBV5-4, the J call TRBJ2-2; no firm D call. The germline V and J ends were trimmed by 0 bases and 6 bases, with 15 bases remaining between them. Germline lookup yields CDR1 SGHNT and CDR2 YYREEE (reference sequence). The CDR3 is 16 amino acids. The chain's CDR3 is CASSLAKGKVAGELFF. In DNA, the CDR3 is TGTGCCAGCAGCTTGGCAAAAGGGAAGGTTGCCGGGGAGCTGTTTTTT. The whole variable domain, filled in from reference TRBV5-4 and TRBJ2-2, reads ETGVTQSPTHLIKTRGQQVTLRCSSQSGHNTVSWYQQALGQGPQFIFQYYREEENGRGNFPPRFSGLQFPNYSSELNVNALELDDSALYLCASSLAKGKVAGELFFGEGSRLTVL.

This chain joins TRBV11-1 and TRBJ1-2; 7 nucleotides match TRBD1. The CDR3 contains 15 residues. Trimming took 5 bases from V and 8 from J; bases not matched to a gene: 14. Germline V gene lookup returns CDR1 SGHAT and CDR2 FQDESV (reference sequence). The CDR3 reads CASSPTGTALWGYTF. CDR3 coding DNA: TGTGCCAGCAGCCCTACCGGGACAGCCCTTTGGGGCTACACCTTC.

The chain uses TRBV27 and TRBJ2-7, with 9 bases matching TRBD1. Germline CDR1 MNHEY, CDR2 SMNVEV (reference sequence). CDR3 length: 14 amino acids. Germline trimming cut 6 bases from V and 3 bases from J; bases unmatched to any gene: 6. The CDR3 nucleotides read TGTGCCAGCAGACTGCCGGGACAGGGCTACGAGCAGTACTTC. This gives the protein CASRLPGQGYEQYF.

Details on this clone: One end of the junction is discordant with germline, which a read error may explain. The CDR3 sequence is CASSDSGLANTEAFF. Written as DNA, the CDR3 is TGTGCCAGCAGTGACTCGGGCCTGGCGAACACTGAAGCTTTCTTT. The chain recombines TRBV6-6 with TRBJ1-1; D is ambiguous. CDR1 and CDR2 from the germline V gene are MNHNY and SVGAGI (reference sequence). The CDR3 has 15 amino acids.

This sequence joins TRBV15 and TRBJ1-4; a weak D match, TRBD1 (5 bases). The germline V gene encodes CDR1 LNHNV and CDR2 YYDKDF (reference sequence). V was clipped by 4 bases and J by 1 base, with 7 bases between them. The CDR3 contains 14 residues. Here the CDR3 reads CATSTGGTNEKLFF. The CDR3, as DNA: TGTGCCACCAGCACCGGGGGAACTAATGAAAAACTGTTTTTT.

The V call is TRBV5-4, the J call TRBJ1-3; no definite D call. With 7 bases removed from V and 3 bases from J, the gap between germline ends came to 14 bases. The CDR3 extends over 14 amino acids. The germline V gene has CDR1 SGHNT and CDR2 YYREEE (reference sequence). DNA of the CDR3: TGTGCCAGCTCACGGGGAGGACGTGGAAACACCATATATTTT. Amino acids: CASSRGGRGNTIYF.

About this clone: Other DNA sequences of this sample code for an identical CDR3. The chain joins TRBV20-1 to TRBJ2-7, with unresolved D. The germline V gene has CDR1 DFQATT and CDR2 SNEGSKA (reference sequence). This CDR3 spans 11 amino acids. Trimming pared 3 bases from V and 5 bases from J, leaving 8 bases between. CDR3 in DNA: TGCAGTGCTAGGCGAAGGGACGAGCAGTACTTC. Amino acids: CSARRRDEQYF.

The CDR3 DNA reads TGTGCCAGCAGCCGGACAGGGAATGGCGACACTGAAGCTTTCTTT. This gives the protein CASSRTGNGDTEAFF. This chain uses TRBV2 with TRBJ1-1; 8 bases fit TRBD1. The V gene's germline CDR1 is SNHLY and CDR2 FYNNEI. CDR3 length: 15 amino acids. J lost 3 bases, V lost 6 bases, and 9 bases had no gene match. The full variable domain, completed using reference TRBV2 and TRBJ1-1, is EPEVTQTPSHQVTQMGQEVILRCVPISNHLYFYWYRQILGQKVEFLVSFYNNEISEKSEIFDDQFSVERPDGSNFTLKIRSTKLEDSAMYFCASSRTGNGDTEAFFGQGTRLTVV.

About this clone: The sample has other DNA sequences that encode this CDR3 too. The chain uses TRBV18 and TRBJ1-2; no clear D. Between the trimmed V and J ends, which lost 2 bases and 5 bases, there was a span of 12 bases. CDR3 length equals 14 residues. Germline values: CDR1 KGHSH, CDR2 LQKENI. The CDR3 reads CASSPTDGLYGYTF. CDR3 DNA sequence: TGTGCCAGCTCACCAACAGACGGCCTGTATGGCTACACCTTC.